A single T cell receptor beta chain is shown here with its context. Other DNA sequences from this sample encode an identical CDR3 as well. The protocol was immunoSEQ multiplex PCR, while the TCRdb copy is restricted to in-frame clones and leaves out a portion. In the table there are 300,000 to 450,000 clones, 81% of which are singletons. The entry originates in a study of blood T cell repertoires in COVID-19. The trim removed 4 bases at V and 6 bases at J, leaving 6 bases unmatched. This CDR3 is built from 13 residues. Germline lookup yields CDR1 SQVTM and CDR2 ANQGSEA. The TCR sequence derives from a human donor with acute or convalescent COVID-19. The donor label of this sample is uncertain. The rearrangement links TRBV29-1 to TRBJ1-1; 9 positions agree with TRBD1. The sample comprised peripheral blood. CDR3 DNA: TGCAGCGTTGCTCGGGACAGGGTGGCTGAAGCTTTCTTT. It encodes CSVARDRVAEAFF.